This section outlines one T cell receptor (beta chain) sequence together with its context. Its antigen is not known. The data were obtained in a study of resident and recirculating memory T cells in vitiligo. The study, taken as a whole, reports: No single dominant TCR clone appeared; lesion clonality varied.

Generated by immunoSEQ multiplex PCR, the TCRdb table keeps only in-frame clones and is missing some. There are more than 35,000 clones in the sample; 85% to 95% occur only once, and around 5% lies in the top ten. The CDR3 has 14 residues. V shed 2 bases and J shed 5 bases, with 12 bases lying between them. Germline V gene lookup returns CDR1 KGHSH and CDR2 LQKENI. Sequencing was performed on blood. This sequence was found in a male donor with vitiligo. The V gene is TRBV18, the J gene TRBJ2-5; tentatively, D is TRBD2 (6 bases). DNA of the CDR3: TGTGCCAGCTCACCAGGGGGAGGCGGCGAGACCCAGTACTTC. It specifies CASSPGGGGETQYF.